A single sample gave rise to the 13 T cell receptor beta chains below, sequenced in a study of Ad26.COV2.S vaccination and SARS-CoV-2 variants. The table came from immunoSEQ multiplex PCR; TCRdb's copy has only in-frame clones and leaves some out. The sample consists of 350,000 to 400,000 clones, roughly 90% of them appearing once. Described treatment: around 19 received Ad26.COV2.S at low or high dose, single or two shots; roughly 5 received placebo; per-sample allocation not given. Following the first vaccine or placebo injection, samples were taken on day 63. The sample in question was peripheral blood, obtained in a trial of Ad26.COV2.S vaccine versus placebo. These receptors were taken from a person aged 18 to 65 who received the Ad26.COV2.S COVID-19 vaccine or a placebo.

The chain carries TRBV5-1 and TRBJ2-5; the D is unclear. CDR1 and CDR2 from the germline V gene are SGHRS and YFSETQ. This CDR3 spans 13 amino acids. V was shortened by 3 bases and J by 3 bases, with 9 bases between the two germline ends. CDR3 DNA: TGCGCCAGCAGCTCCATAGGGAAAGAGACCCAGTACTTC. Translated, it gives CASSSIGKETQYF.

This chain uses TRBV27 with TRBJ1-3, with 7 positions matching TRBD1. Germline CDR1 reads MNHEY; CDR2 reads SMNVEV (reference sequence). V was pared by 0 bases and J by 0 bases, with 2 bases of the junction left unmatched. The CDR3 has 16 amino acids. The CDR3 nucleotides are TGTGCCAGCAGTTTATCAGGGGGCCTCTCTGGAAACACCATATATTTT. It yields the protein CASSLSGGLSGNTIYF.

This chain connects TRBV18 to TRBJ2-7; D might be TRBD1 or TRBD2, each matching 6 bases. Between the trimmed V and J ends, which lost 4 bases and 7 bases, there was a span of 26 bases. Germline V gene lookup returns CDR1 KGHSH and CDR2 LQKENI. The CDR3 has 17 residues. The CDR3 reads CASSLLVGGGLPGEQYF. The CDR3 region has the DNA TGTGCCAGCTCACTCCTCGTCGGAGGGGGACTGCCGGGGGAGCAGTACTTC.

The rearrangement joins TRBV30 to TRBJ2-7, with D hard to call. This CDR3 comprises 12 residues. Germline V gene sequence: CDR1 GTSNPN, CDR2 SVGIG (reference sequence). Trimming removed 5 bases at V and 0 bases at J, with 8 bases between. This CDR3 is CAWRTDSYEQYF. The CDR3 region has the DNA TGTGCCTGGCGGACGGACTCCTACGAGCAGTACTTC.

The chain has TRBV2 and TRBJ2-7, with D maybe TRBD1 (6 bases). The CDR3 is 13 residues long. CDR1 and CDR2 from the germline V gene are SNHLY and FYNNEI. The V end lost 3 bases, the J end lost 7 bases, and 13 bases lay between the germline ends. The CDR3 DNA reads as TGTGCCAGCAGTGACCACCACAGGGAAGAGCAGTACTTC. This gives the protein CASSDHHREEQYF. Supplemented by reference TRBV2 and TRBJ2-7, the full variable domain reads EPEVTQTPSHQVTQMGQEVILRCVPISNHLYFYWYRQILGQKVEFLVSFYNNEISEKSEIFDDQFSVERPDGSNFTLKIRSTKLEDSAMYFCASSDHHREEQYFGPGTRLTVT.

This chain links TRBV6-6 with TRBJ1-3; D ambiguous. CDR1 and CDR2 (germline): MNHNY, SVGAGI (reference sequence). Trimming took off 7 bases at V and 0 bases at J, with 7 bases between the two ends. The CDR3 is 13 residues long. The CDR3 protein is CASKAGSGNTIYF. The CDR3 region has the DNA TGTGCCAGCAAGGCCGGCTCTGGAAACACCATATATTTT.

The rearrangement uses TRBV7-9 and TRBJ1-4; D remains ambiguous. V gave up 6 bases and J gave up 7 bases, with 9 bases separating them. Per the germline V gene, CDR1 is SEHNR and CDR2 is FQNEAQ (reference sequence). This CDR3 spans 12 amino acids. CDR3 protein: CASRQQSEKLFF. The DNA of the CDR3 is TGTGCCAGCAGACAACAAAGTGAAAAACTGTTTTTT.

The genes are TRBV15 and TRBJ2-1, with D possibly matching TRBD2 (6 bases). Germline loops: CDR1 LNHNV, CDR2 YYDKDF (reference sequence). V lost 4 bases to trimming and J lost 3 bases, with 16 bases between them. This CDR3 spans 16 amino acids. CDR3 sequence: CATSNPLAYNYNEQFF. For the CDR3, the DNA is TGTGCCACCAGCAATCCCCTAGCGTACAACTACAATGAGCAGTTCTTC.

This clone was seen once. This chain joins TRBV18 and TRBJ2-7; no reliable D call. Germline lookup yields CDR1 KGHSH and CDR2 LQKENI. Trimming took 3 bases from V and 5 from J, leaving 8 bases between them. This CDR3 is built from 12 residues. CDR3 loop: CASSPWGHEQYF. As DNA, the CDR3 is TGTGCCAGCTCACCCTGGGGTCACGAGCAGTACTTC.

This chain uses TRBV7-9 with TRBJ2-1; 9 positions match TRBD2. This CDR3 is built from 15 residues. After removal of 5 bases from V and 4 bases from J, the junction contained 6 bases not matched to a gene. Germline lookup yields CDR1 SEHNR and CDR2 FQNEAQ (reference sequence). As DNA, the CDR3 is TGTGCCAGCAGCCCGACTAGCGGAAATTACAATGAGCAGTTCTTC. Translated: CASSPTSGNYNEQFF.

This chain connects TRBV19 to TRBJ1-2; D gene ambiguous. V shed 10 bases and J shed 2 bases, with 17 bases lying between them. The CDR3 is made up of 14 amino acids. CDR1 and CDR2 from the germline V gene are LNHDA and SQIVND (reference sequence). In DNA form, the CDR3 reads TGTGCCATACATGTGGACGGAAGAAACTATGGCTACACCTTC. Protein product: CAIHVDGRNYGYTF.

CDR3: CATLGLAGEGYTQYF. Written as DNA, the CDR3 is TGTGCCACCCTGGGACTAGCGGGAGAAGGGTATACGCAGTATTTT. The chain employs TRBV28 and TRBJ2-3; 14 bases are a match to TRBD2. With 10 bases clipped from V and 7 bases from J, the junction kept 10 bases outside the gene matches. The germline CDR1 and CDR2 sequences are MDHEN and SYDVKM. CDR3 length equals 15 residues.

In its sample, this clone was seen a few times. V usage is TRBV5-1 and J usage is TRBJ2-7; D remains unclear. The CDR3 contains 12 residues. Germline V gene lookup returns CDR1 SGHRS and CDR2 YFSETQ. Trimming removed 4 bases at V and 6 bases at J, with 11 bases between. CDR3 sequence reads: CASSPARSEQYF. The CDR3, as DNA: TGCGCCAGCAGCCCTGCCAGGAGCGAGCAGTACTTC.